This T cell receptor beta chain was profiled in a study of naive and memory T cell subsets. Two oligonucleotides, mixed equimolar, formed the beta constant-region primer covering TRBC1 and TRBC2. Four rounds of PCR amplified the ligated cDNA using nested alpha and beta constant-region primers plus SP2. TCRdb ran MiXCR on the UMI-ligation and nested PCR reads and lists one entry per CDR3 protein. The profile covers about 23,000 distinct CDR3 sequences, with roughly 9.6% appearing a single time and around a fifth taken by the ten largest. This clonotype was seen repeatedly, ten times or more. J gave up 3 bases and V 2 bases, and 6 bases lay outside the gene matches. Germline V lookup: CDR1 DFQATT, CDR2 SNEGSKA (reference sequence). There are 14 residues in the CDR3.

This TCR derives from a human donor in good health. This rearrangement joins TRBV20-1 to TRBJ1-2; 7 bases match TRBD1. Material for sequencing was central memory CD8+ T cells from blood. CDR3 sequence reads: CSARRPDRDYGYTF. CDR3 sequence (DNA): TGCAGTGCTAGACGTCCAGACAGGGACTATGGCTACACCTTC.